This T cell receptor (beta chain) was identified during a study of CD8+CD57+ T cells in acquired aplastic anemia. Study at large: DNA from sorted CD4+ and CD8+ cells averaged approximately 2.9 ug.

Before being chosen for sequencing, patients had shown CD8+CD57+ cell expansion by flow cytometry. No patient had been given any therapy when blood was sampled. As for this clonotype: Its matching antigen is unknown.

The use of genomic DNA as template underpinned the TCR beta VDJ and CDR3 profiling. TCRdb used MiXCR to reprocess the reads, holding one entry per CDR3 protein. This sample has around 120,000 distinct CDR3 sequences, with about 43% found just once. The study, taken as a whole, reports: Significant differences in CD8+ Simpson's diversity were not observed between patients and controls. Some 31 sequences, all CD8+ CDR3, were shared between patients and controls.

CDR1 and CDR2 (germline): SGHRS, YFSETQ. The V end was cut by 0 bases, the J end by 7 bases, with 8 bases between. The length of the CDR3 is 14 residues. This TCR was recovered from a human donor with aplastic anemia. Sample: sorted CD4+, CD8+, or CD8+CD57+ T cells (not recorded which) from PBMCs. This chain uses TRBV5-1 with TRBJ1-6, with D perhaps matching TRBD1 (6 bases). The CDR3 reads CASSLVDRNSPLHF. DNA of the CDR3: TGCGCCAGCAGCTTGGTTGACAGGAATTCACCCCTCCACTTT.